The 15 T cell receptor beta chains reported below all come from one sample, sequenced in a study of CD8 T cell repertoires and HIV-1 epitope variants. Data came from immunoSEQ multiplex PCR; TCRdb stores just in-frame clones and leaves some out. The data show some 5,200 clones, with about 68% seen just once and roughly 46% held by the top ten. Which antigens these TCRs recognize remains unknown. Source material: cultured CD8+ T cells derived from PBMCs. Source of these receptors: a male donor with HIV.

The CDR3 DNA reads TGTGCCAGTAGTCAACCAAGCACCAGCTACGAGCAGTACTTC. Amino acid sequence: CASSQPSTSYEQYF. V and J are TRBV19 and TRBJ2-7; D call uncertain. Germline CDR1 is LNHDA and CDR2 is SQIVND (reference sequence). The CDR3 has 14 amino acids. V dropped 5 bases and J dropped 3 bases, with 14 bases sitting between them.

This chain links TRBV7-9 with TRBJ1-2; tentatively, D is TRBD1 (5 bases). The CDR3 loop spans 14 amino acids. The ends were cut back, 1 base at V and 8 bases at J, with 14 bases in the middle. In germline, CDR1 is SEHNR, CDR2 FQNEAQ (reference sequence). The CDR3 DNA sequence: TGTGCCAGCAGCTTAGGACGTAAAGGGGCCGGCTACACCTTC. Its translation is CASSLGRKGAGYTF.

This clone was counted between two and nine times. The chain uses TRBV10-1 and TRBJ1-1, with no clear D. The CDR3 contains 13 residues. Per the germline V gene, CDR1 is WNHNN and CDR2 is SYGVQD (reference sequence). Trimming took off 6 bases at V and 7 bases at J, with 15 bases between the two ends. The CDR3 sequence is CASSPKTQYEAFF. The CDR3 region has the DNA TGCGCCAGCAGCCCGAAGACACAGTATGAAGCTTTCTTT.

The V and J genes are TRBV11-2 and TRBJ2-3; D is undetermined. The CDR3 is 14 amino acids. V was clipped by 0 bases and J by 1 base, with 5 bases between them. Germline loops: CDR1 SGHAT, CDR2 FQNNGV. CDR3 coding DNA: TGTGCCAGCAGCTTAGAGTCAGGCACAGATACGCAGTATTTT. It specifies CASSLESGTDTQYF.

This chain joins TRBV25-1 and TRBJ2-5, with D perhaps TRBD1 or TRBD2 (6 bases each). V was pared by 6 bases and J by 5 bases, with 10 bases between. Germline lookup yields CDR1 MGHDK and CDR2 SYGVNS. The CDR3 is 12 amino acids. Here the CDR3 DNA reads TGTGCCAGCAGGGGGGGCCCCGAGACCCAGTACTTC. This codes for CASRGGPETQYF.

This sequence joins TRBV28 and TRBJ1-2; D uncertain. This CDR3 region has 13 residues. Germline V gene sequence: CDR1 MDHEN, CDR2 SYDVKM. With 2 bases removed from V and 3 bases from J, the gap between germline ends came to 7 bases. This CDR3 reads CASSLKADYGYTF. CDR3 DNA: TGTGCCAGCAGTTTAAAGGCGGACTATGGCTACACCTTC.

This chain connects TRBV28 to TRBJ2-7; TRBD1 agrees at 9 bases. In germline, CDR1 is MDHEN, CDR2 SYDVKM. There are 15 residues in the CDR3. V shed 4 bases, J shed 6 bases, and the junction held 10 bases outside the gene matches. CDR3 in DNA: TGTGCCAGCAGTTCGGGACAGGGAGAGCCATCCGAGCAGTACTTC. Its protein product is CASSSGQGEPSEQYF.

This clone occurred a few times. This rearrangement joins TRBV27 to TRBJ1-5; 7 bases are a match to TRBD1. The junction had 7 bases not matched to a gene; V was cut back by 5 bases and J by 3 bases. Germline CDR1 is MNHEY and CDR2 is SMNVEV (reference sequence). This CDR3 has 15 amino acids. The chain's CDR3 is CASSPDRVYNQPQHF. DNA of the CDR3: TGTGCCAGCAGTCCCGACAGGGTGTACAATCAGCCCCAGCATTTT.

This clone was observed a handful of times. The gene calls are TRBV5-1 and TRBJ2-7, with 9 bases that match TRBD1. Germline trimming cut 4 bases from V and 8 bases from J; bases unmatched to any gene: 7. This CDR3 has 13 residues. Germline CDR1 reads SGHRS; CDR2 reads YFSETQ. CDR3 residues: CASSPGTGQKQYF. CDR3 in DNA: TGCGCCAGCAGCCCTGGGACAGGGCAAAAGCAGTACTTC.

This chain joins TRBV11-2 and TRBJ2-5; 10 nucleotides line up with TRBD1. This CDR3 has 15 amino acids. J gave up 1 base and V 5 bases, and 4 bases lay outside the gene matches. Germline CDR1 and CDR2: SGHAT and FQNNGV. CDR3 residues: CASSQGTGAQETQYF. The CDR3 region has the DNA TGTGCCAGCAGCCAGGGGACAGGGGCCCAAGAGACCCAGTACTTC.

This rearrangement joins TRBV7-9 to TRBJ2-7; D unresolved. Germline CDR1 and CDR2: SEHNR and FQNEAQ (reference sequence). V was trimmed by 1 base and J by 5 bases, leaving 9 bases between them. CDR3 length: 13 amino acids. The CDR3 is CASSLVAGNEQYF. CDR3 DNA: TGTGCCAGCAGCTTAGTCGCTGGGAACGAGCAGTACTTC.

The chain is built from TRBV29-1 and TRBJ1-1, with D perhaps TRBD1 (5 bases). The CDR3 loop spans 13 amino acids. The V end was cut by 2 bases, the J end by 1 base, with 8 bases between. In germline, CDR1 is SQVTM, CDR2 ANQGSEA. This chain's CDR3 is CSVERQGNTEAFF. DNA of the CDR3: TGCAGCGTTGAAAGGCAGGGGAACACTGAAGCTTTCTTT.

This clone occurred once. This chain links TRBV2 with TRBJ2-2; 7 nucleotides align to TRBD1. CDR1 SNHLY and CDR2 FYNNEI come from the germline V gene. The CDR3 is made up of 13 amino acids. V was pared by 8 bases and J by 3 bases, with 3 bases of the junction left unmatched. The CDR3 DNA follows: TGTGCCAGCCGGGACAGCCACACCGGGGAGCTGTTTTTT. This sequence encodes CASRDSHTGELFF.

CDR3: CASSLGTGELEQYF. CDR3 DNA sequence: TGCGCCAGCAGCTTGGGGACAGGGGAGTTGGAGCAGTACTTC. The V gene is TRBV5-1, the J gene TRBJ2-7; 9 bases match TRBD1. The CDR3 contains 14 residues. Germline CDR1 and CDR2: SGHRS and YFSETQ. V shed 0 bases, J shed 7 bases, and the junction held 5 bases outside the gene matches.

The table lists this clone with a few counts. Germline is not matched at one junction end, which may reflect a read error. V and J are TRBV4-3 and TRBJ1-2; D remains ambiguous. The CDR3 consists of 11 residues. Germline CDR1 is LGHNA and CDR2 is YSLEER. The CDR3 loop is CASSQGIVVAF. In DNA, the CDR3 is TGCGCCAGCAGCCAAGGGATCGTCGTAGCCTTC.